One sample yielded the 28 T cell receptor beta chains listed below, sequenced in a study of STAT5B mutations in CD4+ large granular lymphocyte leukemia. Method: immunoSEQ multiplex PCR; TCRdb's copy keeps in-frame clones and lacks some. The sample has 37,000 or so clones; 70% to 90% are singletons. The sequenced sample was CD4+ T cells from blood buffy coats. These receptors were taken from a human donor in good health.

The chain links TRBV10-2 to TRBJ2-1, with 9 nucleotides matching TRBD2. Germline V gene sequence: CDR1 WSHSY, CDR2 SAAADI. The CDR3 is made up of 16 amino acids. The J segment lost 0 bases and the V segment lost 5 bases, leaving 5 bases of the junction unmatched. The CDR3 sequence: CASSNSGSGSYNEQFF. The CDR3 bases are TGCGCCAGCAGTAATAGCGGGAGCGGCTCCTACAATGAGCAGTTCTTC.

V and J are TRBV18 and TRBJ1-3; D ambiguous. Trimming shortened V by 0 bases and J by 0 bases, and 9 bases separated the two germline ends. Per the germline V gene, CDR1 is KGHSH and CDR2 is LQKENI. The CDR3 runs to 16 residues. This CDR3 is CASSPPGGSSGNTIYF. In DNA form, the CDR3 reads TGTGCCAGCTCACCACCGGGCGGAAGCTCTGGAAACACCATATATTTT.

This chain joins TRBV7-6 and TRBJ2-1, with D possibly TRBD2 on 6 matching bases. CDR1 and CDR2 (germline): SGHVS, FNYEAQ. Trimming removed 4 bases at V and 0 bases at J, with 19 bases between. CDR3 size: 18 residues. The CDR3, as DNA: TGTGCCAGCAGCTCCTCTGGGCGGGATCCGAGCTCCTACAATGAGCAGTTCTTC. Amino acid sequence: CASSSSGRDPSSYNEQFF.

The chain carries TRBV2 and TRBJ1-4; tentative D call: TRBD1 (5 bases). Trimming removed 8 bases at V and 8 bases at J, with 15 bases between. The CDR3 covers 13 residues. Looked up from germline, CDR1 is SNHLY and CDR2 is FYNNEI. The DNA of the CDR3 is TGTGCCAGCGGAGGGACGCCCGTGGAAAAACTGTTTTTT. Its protein product is CASGGTPVEKLFF. Based on the CDR3 plus reference TRBV2 and TRBJ1-4, the full variable domain is EPEVTQTPSHQVTQMGQEVILRCVPISNHLYFYWYRQILGQKVEFLVSFYNNEISEKSEIFDDQFSVERPDGSNFTLKIRSTKLEDSAMYFCASGGTPVEKLFFGSGTQLSVL.

The V and J genes are TRBV19 and TRBJ1-5; no reliable D call. The CDR3 is 14 amino acids. V was clipped by 2 bases and J by 3 bases, with 8 bases between them. The V gene's germline CDR1 is LNHDA and CDR2 SQIVND (reference sequence). As DNA, the CDR3 is TGTGCCAGTAGTATAACAAGGTTCAATCAGCCCCAGCATTTT. The encoded protein is CASSITRFNQPQHF.

This clone came up once. This chain joins TRBV5-6 and TRBJ2-7; TRBD2 is a possible D gene (5 bases). V shed 0 bases and J shed 3 bases, with 13 bases lying between them. Germline CDR1 is SGHDT and CDR2 is YYEEEE. CDR3 length: 15 amino acids. CDR3 sequence reads: CASSLAWRTYYEQYF. CDR3 nucleotide sequence: TGTGCCAGCAGCTTGGCGTGGAGGACTTACTACGAGCAGTACTTC.

This clone was seen just once. The chain links TRBV9 to TRBJ2-1, with D perhaps TRBD2 (6 bases). The ends were cut back, 2 bases at V and 9 bases at J, with 18 bases in the middle. The CDR3 runs to 15 residues. CDR1 is SGDLS, CDR2 YYNGEE, per germline. In nucleotides, the CDR3 is TGTGCCAGCAGCGTTCTTGGGGGGAGTTCCAGTGAGCAGTTCTTC. The encoded protein is CASSVLGGSSSEQFF.

The chain carries TRBV6-1 and TRBJ2-2, with 8 bases matching TRBD1. The CDR3 consists of 13 residues. The J segment lost 2 bases and the V segment lost 8 bases, leaving 1 base of the junction unmatched. Germline values: CDR1 MNHNS, CDR2 SASEGT. Here the CDR3 reads CASDRGNTGELFF. CDR3 bases: TGTGCCAGCGACAGGGGAAACACCGGGGAGCTGTTTTTT.

This clone has only one observation. This chain uses TRBV19 with TRBJ2-3; no clear D gene. V lost 8 bases and J lost 0, with 15 bases in between. CDR1 is LNHDA and CDR2 is SQIVND in the germline V gene (reference sequence). The CDR3 length is 15 residues. DNA for the CDR3: TGTGCCAGTGGCGAGACGGCCACTAGCACAGATACGCAGTATTTT. It translates to CASGETATSTDTQYF.

The chain couples TRBV4-3 to TRBJ1-5, with D possibly being TRBD1 (5 bases). CDR1 and CDR2 (germline): LGHNA, YSLEER. The CDR3 totals 15 residues. Trimming took off 0 bases at V and 5 bases at J, with 11 bases between the two ends. CDR3 nucleotide sequence: TGCGCCAGCAGCCAAGATCGGATGGGGGATCAGCCCCAGCATTTT. It translates to CASSQDRMGDQPQHF.

Here the CDR3 reads CASSPTPHTEAFF. In DNA, the CDR3 is TGTGCCAGCAGCCCCACACCTCACACTGAAGCTTTCTTT. J is TRBJ1-1 and V is TRBV7-8; no definite D call. Per the germline V gene, CDR1 is SGHVS and CDR2 is FQNEAQ. This CDR3 is 13 amino acids long. The V end was cut by 5 bases, the J end by 3 bases, with 10 bases between.

The rearrangement joins TRBV27 to TRBJ2-7; 8 positions match TRBD2. CDR1 is MNHEY, CDR2 SMNVEV, per germline (reference sequence). The CDR3 runs 14 residues. V gave up 0 bases and J gave up 6 bases; unmatched junction bases: 4. The CDR3 is CASSLSTGGREQYF. The CDR3 DNA sequence: TGTGCCAGCAGTTTATCGACGGGAGGGCGCGAGCAGTACTTC.

The chain carries TRBV6-5 and TRBJ1-6, with D hard to call. The CDR3 is 15 amino acids. V dropped 1 base and J dropped 6 bases, with 10 bases sitting between them. Per the germline V gene, CDR1 is MNHEY and CDR2 is SVGAGI. The CDR3 sequence: CASSYFGDFNSPLHF. The CDR3 bases are TGTGCCAGCAGTTACTTCGGGGATTTTAATTCACCCCTCCACTTT.

The genes are TRBV5-5 and TRBJ2-7; 12 bases agree with TRBD1. Germline trimming cut 2 bases from V and 7 bases from J; bases unmatched to any gene: 13. In germline, CDR1 is SGHKS, CDR2 YYEKEE (reference sequence). The CDR3 loop spans 17 amino acids. The CDR3 region is CASSFRPGTGGLGEQYF. The CDR3 DNA reads TGTGCCAGCAGCTTTCGTCCCGGGACAGGGGGCTTAGGGGAGCAGTACTTC.

Here the CDR3 reads CASSFRSYNEQFF. The CDR3, as DNA: TGTGCCAGCAGCTTCCGGTCCTACAATGAGCAGTTCTTC. The rearrangement uses TRBV5-6 and TRBJ2-1; D is undetermined. CDR1 SGHDT and CDR2 YYEEEE come from the germline V gene. V was pared by 2 bases and J by 1 base, with 4 bases between. This CDR3 comprises 13 residues.

The chain recombines TRBV2 with TRBJ1-5; D call uncertain. This CDR3 has 14 amino acids. CDR1 and CDR2 (germline): SNHLY, FYNNEI. Between the trimmed V and J ends, which lost 4 bases and 4 bases, there was a span of 11 bases. The CDR3 nucleotides read TGTGCCAGCAGTGGGTCCGGGTTAAATCAGCCCCAGCATTTT. Its translation is CASSGSGLNQPQHF.

The chain recombines TRBV9 with TRBJ2-2; D ambiguous. Trimming pared 5 bases from V and 1 base from J, leaving 12 bases between. Germline CDR1 reads SGDLS; CDR2 reads YYNGEE. The CDR3 contains 15 residues. The CDR3 bases are TGTGCCAGCAGTGTTGGACCATTGAACACCGGGGAGCTGTTTTTT. Its protein product is CASSVGPLNTGELFF. Full variable domain (remainder filled in from reference TRBV9 and TRBJ2-2): DSGVTQTPKHLITATGQRVTLRCSPRSGDLSVYWYQQSLDQGLQFLIQYYNGEERAKGNILERFSAQQFPDLHSELNLSSLELGDSALYFCASSVGPLNTGELFFGEGSRLTVL.

The chain combines TRBV6-1 with TRBJ2-7, with 7 nucleotides matching TRBD2. The CDR3 is made up of 15 amino acids. J lost 9 bases, V lost 4 bases, and 15 bases had no gene match. From germline, CDR1 is MNHNS and CDR2 SASEGT. CDR3 sequence: CASSAPSGGGSGQYF. CDR3 sequence (DNA): TGTGCCAGCAGTGCTCCTAGCGGAGGAGGTTCCGGGCAGTACTTC.

V gene TRBV7-2 combines with J gene TRBJ1-5; D gene uncertain. Trimming removed 5 bases at V and 3 bases at J, with 17 bases between. Per the germline V gene, CDR1 is SGHTA and CDR2 is FQGNSA. The CDR3 length is 16 residues. CDR3 in DNA: TGTGCCAGCAGCCCGATGTCCGGCAGGCCCAATCAGCCCCAGCATTTT. Protein sequence: CASSPMSGRPNQPQHF.

The chain recombines TRBV11-2 with TRBJ2-1; D possibly corresponds to TRBD2 (5 bases). Germline values: CDR1 SGHAT, CDR2 FQNNGV. Trimming took 2 bases from V and 5 from J, leaving 13 bases between them. The CDR3 runs to 15 residues. DNA for the CDR3: TGTGCCAGCAGCTTAAGAGGGAGTCGAGACAATGAGCAGTTCTTC. It encodes CASSLRGSRDNEQFF.

This chain uses TRBV7-8 with TRBJ2-2, with D perhaps given as TRBD1 or TRBD2 (6 bases each). Trimming stripped 4 bases from V and 4 bases from J, with 19 bases between. The CDR3 consists of 17 residues. Germline V CDR1 and CDR2: SGHVS, FQNEAQ. The CDR3 nucleotides are TGTGCCAGCAGCTCCTTTTCGGGGGCGCGTGGCACCGGGGAGCTGTTTTTT. Its translation is CASSSFSGARGTGELFF.

CDR3 DNA sequence: TGCGCCAGCAGCTTGGGCGGGACTAGCGGGAAGGACAATGAGCAGTTCTTC. This translates into CASSLGGTSGKDNEQFF. The chain has TRBV5-1 and TRBJ2-1; 13 positions agree with TRBD2. CDR1 is SGHRS and CDR2 is YFSETQ in the germline V gene. The CDR3 runs to 17 residues. Losses at the gene ends were 0 bases for V and 5 bases for J; bases not matched to a gene: 5.

Comments on this clone: A read error may produce the germline difference seen at one junction end. The J gene is TRBJ2-2, the V gene TRBV7-7; 7 bases align to TRBD1. Germline V gives CDR1 SSHAT, CDR2 FNYEAQ (reference sequence). The CDR3 is made up of 15 amino acids. The CDR3: CASSARQGNTGELFF. CDR3 nucleotides: TGTGCTAGCAGCGCCCGACAGGGGAACACCGGGGAGCTGTTTTTT.

This rearrangement joins TRBV19 to TRBJ2-2; weak D call: TRBD2 (6 bases). The CDR3 runs 14 residues. V was clipped by 6 bases and J by 2 bases, with 10 bases between them. Per the germline V gene, CDR1 is LNHDA and CDR2 is SQIVND (reference sequence). The CDR3 DNA is TGTGCCAGTAGGACCGGGAGTAACACCGGGGAGCTGTTTTTT. Translating gives CASRTGSNTGELFF.

This chain joins TRBV7-3 and TRBJ1-5; D ambiguous. Deletions cut 1 base from V and 7 bases from J, with 8 bases between. Germline CDR1 is SGHTA and CDR2 is FQGTGA. This CDR3 region has 13 residues. Written as DNA, the CDR3 is TGTGCCAGCAGCTTAAGTTCCAACCAGCCCCAGCATTTT. This gives the protein CASSLSSNQPQHF.

The J gene is TRBJ1-6, the V gene TRBV19; TRBD1 might be the D (6 bases). Germline V gene data show CDR1 as LNHDA and CDR2 as SQIVND (reference sequence). The CDR3 has 14 residues. V was clipped by 10 bases and J by 8 bases, with 18 bases between them. CDR3 protein: CATSTGGAYSPLHF. In nucleotides, the CDR3 is TGTGCCACCTCGACAGGCGGCGCCTATTCACCCCTCCACTTT.

The chain carries TRBV5-1 and TRBJ2-5; D may be TRBD1 (6 bases). The better agreement between TRBJ2-7 and the DNA end casts doubt on the J call. The CDR3 totals 16 residues. Germline CDR1 reads SGHRS; CDR2 reads YFSETQ. Here the CDR3 reads CASSPPTGRSSYEQYF. CDR3 nucleotides: TGCGCCAGCAGCCCGCCAACAGGGAGAAGCTCCTACGAGCAGTACTTC.

J is TRBJ1-2 and V is TRBV7-2; D is undetermined. V lost 8 bases and J 2 bases, leaving 12 bases between the germline ends. The germline CDR1 and CDR2 sequences are SGHTA and FQGNSA. This CDR3 comprises 13 residues. The chain's CDR3 is CASSRVPNYGYTF. CDR3 nucleotide sequence: TGTGCCAGCTCCCGGGTACCGAACTATGGCTACACCTTC. Full variable domain (remainder filled in from reference TRBV7-2 and TRBJ1-2): GAGVSQSPSNKVTEKGKDVELRCDPISGHTALYWYRQSLGQGLEFLIYFQGNSAPDKSGLPSDRFSAERTGGSVSTLTIQRTQQEDSAVYLCASSRVPNYGYTFGSGTRLTVV.